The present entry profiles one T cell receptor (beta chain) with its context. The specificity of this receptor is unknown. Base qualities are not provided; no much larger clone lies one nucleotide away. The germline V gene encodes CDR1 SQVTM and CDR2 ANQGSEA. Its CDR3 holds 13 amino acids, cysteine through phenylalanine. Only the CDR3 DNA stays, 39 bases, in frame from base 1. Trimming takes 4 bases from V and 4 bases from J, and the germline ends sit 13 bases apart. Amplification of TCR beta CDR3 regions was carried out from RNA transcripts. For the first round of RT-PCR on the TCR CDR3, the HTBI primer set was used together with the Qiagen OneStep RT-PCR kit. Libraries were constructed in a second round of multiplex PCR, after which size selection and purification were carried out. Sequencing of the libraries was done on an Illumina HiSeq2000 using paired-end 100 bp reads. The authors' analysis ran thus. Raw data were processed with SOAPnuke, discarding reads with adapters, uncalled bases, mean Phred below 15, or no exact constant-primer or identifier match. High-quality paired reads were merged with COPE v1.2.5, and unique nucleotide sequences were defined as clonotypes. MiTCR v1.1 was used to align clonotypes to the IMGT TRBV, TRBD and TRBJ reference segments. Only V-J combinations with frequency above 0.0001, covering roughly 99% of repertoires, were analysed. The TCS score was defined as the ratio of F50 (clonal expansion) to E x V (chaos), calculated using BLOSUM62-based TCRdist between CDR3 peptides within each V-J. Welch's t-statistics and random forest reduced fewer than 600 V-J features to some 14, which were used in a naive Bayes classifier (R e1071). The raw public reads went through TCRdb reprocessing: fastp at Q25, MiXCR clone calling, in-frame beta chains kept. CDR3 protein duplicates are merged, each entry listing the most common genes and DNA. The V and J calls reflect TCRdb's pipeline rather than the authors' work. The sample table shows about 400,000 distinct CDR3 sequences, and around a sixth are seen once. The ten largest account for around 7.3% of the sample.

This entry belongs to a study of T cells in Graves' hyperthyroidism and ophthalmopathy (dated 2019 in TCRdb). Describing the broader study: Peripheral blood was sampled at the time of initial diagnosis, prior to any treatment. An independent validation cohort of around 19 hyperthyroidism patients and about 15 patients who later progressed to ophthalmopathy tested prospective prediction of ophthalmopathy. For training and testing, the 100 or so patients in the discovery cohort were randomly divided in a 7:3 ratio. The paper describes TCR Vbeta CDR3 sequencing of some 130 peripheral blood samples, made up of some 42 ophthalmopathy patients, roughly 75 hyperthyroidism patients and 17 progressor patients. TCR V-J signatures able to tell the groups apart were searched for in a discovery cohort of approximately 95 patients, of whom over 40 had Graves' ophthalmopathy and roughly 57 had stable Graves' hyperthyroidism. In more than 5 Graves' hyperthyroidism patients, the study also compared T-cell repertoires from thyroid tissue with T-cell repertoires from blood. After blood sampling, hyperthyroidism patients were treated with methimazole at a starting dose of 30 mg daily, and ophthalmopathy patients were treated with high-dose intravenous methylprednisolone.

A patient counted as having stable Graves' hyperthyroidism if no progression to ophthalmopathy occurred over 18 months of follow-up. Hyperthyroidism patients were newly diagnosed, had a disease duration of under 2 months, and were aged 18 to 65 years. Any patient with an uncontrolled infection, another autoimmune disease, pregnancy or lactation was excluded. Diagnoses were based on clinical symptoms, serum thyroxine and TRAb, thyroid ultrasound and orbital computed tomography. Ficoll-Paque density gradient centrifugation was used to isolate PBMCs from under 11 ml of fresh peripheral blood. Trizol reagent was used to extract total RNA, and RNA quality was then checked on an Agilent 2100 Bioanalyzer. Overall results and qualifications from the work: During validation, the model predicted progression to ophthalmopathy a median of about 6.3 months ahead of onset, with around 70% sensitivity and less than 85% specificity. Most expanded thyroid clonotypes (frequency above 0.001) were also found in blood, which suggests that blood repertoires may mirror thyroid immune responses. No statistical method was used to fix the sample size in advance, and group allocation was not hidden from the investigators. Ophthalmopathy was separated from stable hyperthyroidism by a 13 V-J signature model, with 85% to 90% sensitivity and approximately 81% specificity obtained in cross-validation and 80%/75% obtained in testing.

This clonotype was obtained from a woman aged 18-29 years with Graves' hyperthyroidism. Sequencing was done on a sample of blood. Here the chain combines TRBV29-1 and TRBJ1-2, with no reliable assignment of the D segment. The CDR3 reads CSVGLPGPYGYTF. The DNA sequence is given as TGCAGCGTTGGGTTACCGGGCCCCTATGGCTACACCTTC.